This is a list of T cell receptor beta chains from one sample in a study of regulatory T cells in long-lasting Graves disease. In TCRdb, the multiplex PCR reads were re-called with MiXCR into one record per CDR3 protein. The sample includes over 450,000 distinct CDR3 sequences, approximately 12% seen only once; the top ten take roughly 8.9%. These same records also appear under a second study, on T cells in Graves' hyperthyroidism and ophthalmopathy.

Here the sequenced sample was peripheral blood mononuclear cells (PBMCs), taken at new diagnosis, from a patient treated with antithyroid drugs. These TCRs come from a woman aged 25-40 years with Graves disease. Each CDR3 is given without its conserved first and last residue. Each record gives: D gene, CDR3 length, clone size, V gene, CDR3 protein. A D gene is named only where the DNA matches it firmly. Rows give clone size only sometimes, using once, few, many, or a class for an expanded clone.

- | 12 | many | TRBV20-1 | SARGNARNTEAF
- | 11 | few | TRBV14 | ASSQGRLDNQS
TRBD2 | 13 | many | TRBV10-2 | ASSESRLASYEQY
TRBD2 | 14 | many | TRBV2 | ASNEVYGTTYNEQF
TRBD1 | 12 | many | TRBV18 | ASSLQGGAEGYT
- | 12 | many | TRBV19 | ASSPGWYQETQY
TRBD2 | 13 | many | TRBV27 | ASRGLALSTDTQY
TRBD1 | 14 | many | TRBV30 | AWSVSRQGNTGELF
- | 11 | many | TRBV9 | ASSVVSTDTQY
- | 11 | - | TRBV19 | ASSIGAHPEAF
TRBD1 | 12 | many | TRBV29-1 | SGFGTGGVNEQF
TRBD1 | 13 | - | TRBV20-1 | SAPDRGFHNQPQH
TRBD2 | 14 | many | TRBV7-2 | ASRGRTGGRGFEQY
TRBD1 | 14 | many | TRBV29-1 | SVTRGTGLYDNEQF
- | 11 | - | TRBV10-3 | AIGATATDTQY
TRBD1 | 12 | few | TRBV5-6 | ASSFAGQVSQQF
- | 11 | many | TRBV28 | ASIQGRNQPQH
TRBD1 | 10 | many | TRBV6-1 | ASSDAGQGPS
- | 15 | many | TRBV5-6 | ASSLPGFSRSTGELF
- | 12 | many | TRBV3-1 | ASSRGTQYLEQY
- | 14 | many | TRBV28 | ASRPYRGAGPYEQY
TRBD2 | 14 | - | TRBV3-1 | ASSQDEAGAGETQY
- | 13 | - | TRBV19 | ASSPLSGDTDTQY
TRBD1 | 11 | many | TRBV2 | ASSGTGDQPQH
- | 13 | - | TRBV19 | ASSQGGSSNQPQH
- | 11 | many | TRBV7-2 | ASSAHLAYEQY
- | 13 | many | TRBV19 | ASSPTTSRAGELF
TRBD2 | 14 | - | TRBV5-1 | ASSGTGLAGVGEQF
TRBD2 | 15 | many | TRBV20-1 | SASQTSGREYTDTQY
TRBD2 | 14 | few | TRBV19 | ASSRTRTSGTYEQY
- | 11 | many | TRBV2 | ASTQGPNTEAF
- | 11 | many | TRBV12-3/TRBV12-4 | ASSRGISGPQH
- | 12 | - | TRBV6-2/TRBV6-3 | ASSWDTNTGELF
- | 13 | few | TRBV7-2 | ASSGGGPSTDTQY
- | 12 | - | TRBV5-5 | ASSSVGGRNEQF
TRBD2 | 14 | few | TRBV10-1 | ASSERSRLAGGEQY
TRBD1 | 11 | many | TRBV20-1 | SAEGGTGYGYT
- | 13 | many | TRBV18 | ASSRYREGNTEAF
TRBD1 | 12 | - | TRBV19 | ASINRQGVAEAF
TRBD1 | 13 | few | TRBV19 | ASSGRDRGGNEQF
- | 11 | - | TRBV5-6 | ASRPGMNTEAF
- | 14 | - | TRBV7-3 | ASSPQLPGQLYEQY
- | 13 | - | TRBV20-1 | SARFVNRVDTEAF
TRBD2 | 13 | many | TRBV20-1 | SVNRGGSWGNEQF
TRBD2 | 12 | many | TRBV29-1 | SGTQNSGSLTQY
TRBD2 | 12 | many | TRBV28 | ASITTGGTGELF
- | 12 | many | TRBV7-3 | ASSLTGNGETQY
TRBD2 | 12 | - | TRBV3-1 | ASSQSSGRNIQY
- | 13 | many | TRBV20-1 | SARDWGAPTDTQY
- | 15 | many | TRBV11-2 | ASSYYPTESSTDTQY